The T cell receptor (beta chain) under discussion was sequenced for a study of graft-versus-host responses after intestinal transplantation. Study summary: Isolated intestinal, liver-intestinal, or multivisceral transplants were what recipients had. Anti-thymocyte globulin was used for induction in all recipients, who then took tacrolimus and steroids for roughly 3 years.

Broader study findings: Recipient marrow showed GvH clones, some seen first in ileum or blood. Among circulating GvH clones, peak levels were associated with early post-transplant declines in HvG clones.

TCRdb's table, derived via immunoSEQ multiplex PCR, lists solely in-frame clones and lacks some. The sample records 4,000 to 5,500 clones, more than 70% being singletons. This clone has a handful of counts. What it recognizes is unknown. Tissue processing of the graft released intraepithelial and lamina propria lymphocytes from it. V was pared by 5 bases and J by 2 bases, with 5 bases of the junction left unmatched. Germline V gene sequence: CDR1 SGHTA, CDR2 FQGNSA. The CDR3 loop spans 14 amino acids. The sequence was obtained from a human patient who received an intestinal transplant, so some T cells may come from the graft donor. The source material was ileum tissue, sampled about 130 days after intestinal transplantation. V is TRBV7-2 and J is TRBJ2-5; 7 bases are shared with TRBD2. In DNA form, the CDR3 reads TGTGCCAGCAGCGTTAGCGGGCAGCAAGAGACCCAGTACTTC. It translates to CASSVSGQQETQYF.